One and the same sample provided the 18 T cell receptor beta chains below, sequenced in a study of PD-1 blockade in classical Hodgkin lymphoma. The time point is: cycle 4 day 1 (C4D1), after more than 5 weeks of nivolumab. Brentuximab vedotin exposure varied, and every patient relapsed after autologous stem cell transplantation. The assay was immunoSEQ multiplex PCR, and TCRdb's table has in-frame clones only and misses some. The table includes 75,000 to 100,000 clones, 93% detected once. This specimen consisted of peripheral blood mononuclear cells (PBMCs), obtained before the fourth cycle of nivolumab. The source is a human donor with classical Hodgkin lymphoma.

The chain is built from TRBV28 and TRBJ2-5; D could derive from TRBD1 or TRBD2 (5 bases each). Germline assignment: CDR1 MDHEN and CDR2 SYDVKM. V gave up 2 bases and J gave up 9 bases, with 19 bases separating them. The CDR3 has 15 residues. CDR3 nucleotide sequence: TGTGCCAGCAGTTTAAGCGGCCCAGCCTTCAGGGCCCAGTACTTC. It is translated as CASSLSGPAFRAQYF.

The CDR3 DNA reads as TGTGCCAGCAGCTTAGTTGGAGGGGGCACAGATACGCAGTATTTT. Its protein product is CASSLVGGGTDTQYF. The genes are TRBV11-2 and TRBJ2-3, with a tentative D call TRBD2 (6 bases). Trimming took off 1 base at V and 1 base at J, with 9 bases between the two ends. The CDR3 runs 15 residues. In germline, CDR1 is SGHAT, CDR2 FQNNGV.

The chain is built from TRBV18 and TRBJ1-2; 9 bases align to TRBD1. This CDR3 is 17 amino acids long. Germline values: CDR1 KGHSH, CDR2 LQKENI. The V and J ends lost 5 bases and 1 base, in that order; junction bases with no gene match: 11. CDR3 DNA sequence: TGTGCCAGCTCAGGCCAGTTCGGGACAGGGATTAACTATGGCTACACCTTC. It yields the protein CASSGQFGTGINYGYTF.

V gene TRBV11-2 combines with J gene TRBJ2-7; 11 nucleotides align to TRBD2. In germline, CDR1 is SGHAT, CDR2 FQNNGV. The CDR3 has 14 amino acids. V dropped 6 bases and J dropped 6; count of bases not matched to a gene: 7. This CDR3 reads CASSPLAGVGEQYF. CDR3 coding DNA: TGTGCCAGCAGTCCACTAGCGGGAGTAGGCGAGCAGTACTTC.

This chain uses TRBV11-2 with TRBJ2-1; 10 bases are shared with TRBD2. Losses at the gene ends were 6 bases for V and 2 bases for J; bases not matched to a gene: 4. From germline, CDR1 is SGHAT and CDR2 FQNNGV. This CDR3 has 15 residues. The CDR3 is CASSSTSGPYNEQFF. The CDR3 region has the DNA TGTGCCAGCAGTTCGACTAGCGGGCCCTACAATGAGCAGTTCTTC.

The chain joins TRBV29-1 to TRBJ2-3; 11 bases are a match to TRBD2. The CDR3 is 17 amino acids. From germline, CDR1 is SQVTM and CDR2 ANQGSEA. The ends lost 6 bases at V and 0 bases at J; junction bases unmatched: 11. This chain's CDR3 is CSVSGTSGSMSTDTQYF. The CDR3 DNA is TGCAGCGTGTCCGGGACTAGCGGTTCGATGAGCACAGATACGCAGTATTTT.

This rearrangement joins TRBV6-5 to TRBJ2-7; 8 positions match TRBD2. Germline CDR1 reads MNHEY; CDR2 reads SVGAGI. The CDR3 is made up of 15 amino acids. Trimming removed 8 bases from V and 3 bases from J; junction bases left unmatched: 12. CDR3 residues: CASGANSGTDYEQYF. In DNA form, the CDR3 reads TGTGCCAGCGGCGCTAATAGCGGGACCGACTACGAGCAGTACTTC.

The chain recombines TRBV30 with TRBJ1-4; no reliable D call. V shed 5 bases and J shed 3 bases, with 13 bases lying between them. The CDR3 consists of 14 residues. Germline CDR1 and CDR2: GTSNPN and SVGIG (reference sequence). This chain's CDR3 is CAWGRGRANEKLFF. The CDR3 DNA follows: TGTGCCTGGGGACGAGGCCGGGCTAATGAAAAACTGTTTTTT.

The chain is built from TRBV27 and TRBJ1-2, with 8 bases lining up with TRBD1. Germline V gene data show CDR1 as MNHEY and CDR2 as SMNVEV (reference sequence). The CDR3 extends over 14 amino acids. V dropped 4 bases and J dropped 6; count of bases not matched to a gene: 7. The CDR3 here is CASSSPGGADGYTF. As DNA, the CDR3 is TGTGCCAGCAGTTCCCCAGGGGGCGCTGATGGCTACACCTTC.

The CDR3 region has the DNA TGCAGCGCTCAAGTGAGGGCCTACGAGCAGTACTTC. Translating it yields CSAQVRAYEQYF. The chain uses TRBV29-1 and TRBJ2-7; possibly TRBD2 for D (5 bases). V was pared by 7 bases and J by 2 bases, with 12 bases between. Germline V CDR1 and CDR2: SQVTM, ANQGSEA. This CDR3 region has 12 residues.

The J gene is TRBJ1-1, the V gene TRBV5-1; D might be TRBD1 (6 bases). The CDR3 sequence is 14 residues long. Germline assignment: CDR1 SGHRS and CDR2 YFSETQ. Trimming took 1 base from V and 9 from J, leaving 16 bases between them. In DNA, the CDR3 is TGCGCCAGCAGCTTGCAGGGGTCGGGTGGGAAAGCTTTCTTT. Translated, it gives CASSLQGSGGKAFF. The whole variable domain, remainder taken from reference TRBV5-1 and TRBJ1-1, is KAGVTQTPRYLIKTRGQQVTLSCSPISGHRSVSWYQQTPGQGLQFLFEYFSETQRNKGNFPGRFSGRQFSNSRSEMNVSTLELGDSALYLCASSLQGSGGKAFFGQGTRLTVV.

The chain joins TRBV28 to TRBJ2-1, with D possibly TRBD2 on 7 matching bases. In germline, CDR1 is MDHEN, CDR2 SYDVKM. This CDR3 spans 16 amino acids. The V end was cut by 8 bases, the J end by 7 bases, with 24 bases between. The CDR3 loop reads CASGKFTGRGENEQFF. CDR3 sequence (DNA): TGTGCCAGCGGCAAGTTTACAGGGAGGGGAGAAAATGAGCAGTTCTTC. The full variable domain, rest sourced from reference TRBV28 and TRBJ2-1, is DVKVTQSSRYLVKRTGEKVFLECVQDMDHENMFWYRQDPGLGLRLIYFSYDVKMKEKGDIPEGYSVSREKKERFSLILESASTNQTSMYLCASGKFTGRGENEQFFGPGTRLTVL.

The chain joins TRBV5-6 to TRBJ1-2; 9 bases agree with TRBD1. The CDR3 extends over 14 amino acids. Trimming cost V 4 bases and J 6 bases; bases outside gene matches: 7. Germline V gene data show CDR1 as SGHDT and CDR2 as YYEEEE. CDR3 loop: CASSPGGQGDGYTF. DNA of the CDR3: TGTGCCAGCAGCCCGGGGGGACAGGGAGATGGCTACACCTTC.

This clone was observed once. The rearrangement uses TRBV28 and TRBJ1-3; D remains ambiguous. Germline V gene lookup returns CDR1 MDHEN and CDR2 SYDVKM. This CDR3 is 14 amino acids long. V was clipped by 3 bases and J by 0 bases, with 6 bases between them. CDR3 sequence (DNA): TGTGCCAGCAGTTTCCGAGTCTCTGGAAACACCATATATTTT. This codes for CASSFRVSGNTIYF.

This chain joins TRBV9 and TRBJ1-3; D might be TRBD1 (6 bases). The CDR3 is 13 amino acids. CDR1 is SGDLS, CDR2 YYNGEE, per germline. Trimming left V 5 bases short and J 0 bases short, with 6 bases between. The CDR3 spells CASRQGSGNTIYF. As DNA, the CDR3 is TGTGCCAGCAGACAGGGCTCTGGAAACACCATATATTTT.

V gene TRBV27 combines with J gene TRBJ2-2; TRBD2 agrees at 9 bases. V lost 7 bases, J lost 0 bases, and 6 bases stayed unmatched. The CDR3 consists of 16 residues. CDR1 is MNHEY, CDR2 SMNVEV, per germline (reference sequence). This chain's CDR3 is CASKPLAGTNTGELFF. The CDR3 DNA reads TGTGCCAGCAAGCCCCTAGCGGGAACGAACACCGGGGAGCTGTTTTTT.

CDR3 sequence (DNA): TGTGCCAGCAGCCGTCCGGACAGGGGTTCGTACGAGCAGTACTTC. Translated, it gives CASSRPDRGSYEQYF. The V and J genes are TRBV7-2 and TRBJ2-7; 9 bases line up with TRBD1. The J segment lost 4 bases and the V segment lost 5 bases, leaving 9 bases of the junction unmatched. Germline-derived CDR1 and CDR2 are SGHTA and FQGNSA. There are 15 residues in the CDR3.

The rearrangement joins TRBV5-6 to TRBJ2-1; 13 bases map to TRBD2. This CDR3 is 16 amino acids long. After removal of 0 bases from V and 7 bases from J, the junction contained 4 bases not matched to a gene. Germline-derived CDR1 and CDR2 are SGHDT and YYEEEE. The CDR3 region has the DNA TGTGCCAGCAGCTTGGGGACTAGCGGGAGAAAAAATGAGCAGTTCTTC. It yields the protein CASSLGTSGRKNEQFF. The whole variable domain, filled in from reference TRBV5-6 and TRBJ2-1, reads DAGVTQSPTHLIKTRGQQVTLRCSPKSGHDTVSWYQQALGQGPQFIFQYYEEEERQRGNFPDRFSGHQFPNYSSELNVNALLLGDSALYLCASSLGTSGRKNEQFFGPGTRLTVL.